These 3 T cell receptor beta chains originate from one sample sequenced in a study of blood T cell repertoires in COVID-19. Clones were read by immunoSEQ multiplex PCR, and TCRdb kept only the in-frame ones, dropping some. The sample includes roughly 250,000 clones, around nine tenths of them seen just once. The specimen was PBMCs or T cells enriched from blood (not recorded which). These receptors were taken from a woman between 18 and 30 years old who had recovered from COVID-19.

The gene calls are TRBV3-1 (or the pseudogene TRBV3-2) and TRBJ2-5; D is undetermined. The germline gives CDR1 LGHDT, CDR2 YNNKEL (reference sequence). The CDR3 totals 12 residues. With 2 bases removed from V and 2 bases from J, the gap between germline ends came to 3 bases. CDR3 DNA: TGTGCCAGCAGCCAACCTCAAGAGACCCAGTACTTC. This sequence encodes CASSQPQETQYF.

The chain uses TRBV2 and TRBJ2-2, with a tentative D call TRBD2 (6 bases). The CDR3 has 13 amino acids. Germline CDR1 reads SNHLY; CDR2 reads FYNNEI. V dropped 7 bases and J dropped 4 bases, with 10 bases sitting between them. The DNA for the CDR3 is TGTGCCAGCAAAGGAGGGCGCACCGGGGAGCTGTTTTTT. It encodes CASKGGRTGELFF.

The CDR3: CASSRLSGALSNEQFF. The CDR3 DNA sequence: TGTGCCAGCAGCCGATTAAGCGGGGCCCTAAGCAATGAGCAGTTCTTC. The chain combines TRBV11-3 with TRBJ2-1; 7 bases line up with TRBD2. The CDR3 has 16 residues. Trimming at V came to 5 bases and at J to 6 bases, leaving 13 bases not matched to a gene. Germline V gene data show CDR1 as SGHNT and CDR2 as YENEEA.